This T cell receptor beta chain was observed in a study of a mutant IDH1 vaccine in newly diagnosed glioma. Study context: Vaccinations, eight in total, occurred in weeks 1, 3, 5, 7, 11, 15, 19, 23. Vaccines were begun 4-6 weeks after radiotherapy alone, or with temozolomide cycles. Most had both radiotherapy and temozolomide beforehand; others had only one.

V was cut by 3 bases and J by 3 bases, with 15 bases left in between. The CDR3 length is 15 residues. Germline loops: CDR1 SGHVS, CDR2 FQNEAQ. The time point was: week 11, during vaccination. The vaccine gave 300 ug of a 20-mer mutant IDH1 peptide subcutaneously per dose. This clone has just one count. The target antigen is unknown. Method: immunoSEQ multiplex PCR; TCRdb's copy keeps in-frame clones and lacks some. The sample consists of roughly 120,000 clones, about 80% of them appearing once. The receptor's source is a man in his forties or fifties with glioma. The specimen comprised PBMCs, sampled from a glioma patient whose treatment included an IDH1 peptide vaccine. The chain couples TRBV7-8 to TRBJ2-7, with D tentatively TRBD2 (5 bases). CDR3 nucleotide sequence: TGTGCCAGCAGCTTCCCGGATCGTGGGAGCTACGAGCAGTACTTC. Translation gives CASSFPDRGSYEQYF.